These 21 T cell receptor beta chains came from one sample sequenced in a study of molecular identifiers for immune sequencing clone quantification. One entry per CDR3 protein results from TCRdb running MiXCR on the PCR reads. The data contain approximately 59,000 distinct CDR3 sequences, under 20% of them seen just once; the ten biggest clones take up roughly 1.6%. The sample was naive CD8+ T cells from blood, with Jurkat cell RNA spiked in. The subset here: FACS-sorted CD8+CD4-CCR7+CD45RA+ naive T cells. The receptor source for this set is a human donor in good health. Some libraries in this study had Jurkat cell RNA spiked in.

For this clonotype: This may be a read error, as it is one base from a much larger clone. The chain uses TRBV24-1 and TRBJ2-3; D may be TRBD1 (5 bases). The CDR3 loop spans 13 amino acids. Germline loops: CDR1 KGHDR, CDR2 SFDVKD. V dropped 7 bases and J dropped 4 bases, with 11 bases sitting between them. The CDR3 nucleotides read TGTGCCACCAGGGCAGGGTATGCAGATACGCAGTATTTT. It encodes CATRAGYADTQYF.

This clonotype was seen ten or more times. The J gene is TRBJ2-5, the V gene TRBV7-6; D not resolved. The CDR3 is 12 residues long. Between the trimmed V and J ends, which lost 5 bases and 4 bases, there was a span of 8 bases. Per the germline V gene, CDR1 is SGHVS and CDR2 is FNYEAQ. Written as DNA, the CDR3 is TGTGCCAGCAGCCACGTGGGAGAGACCCAGTACTTC. Translation: CASSHVGETQYF.

This clonotype was counted many times. J is TRBJ2-7 and V is TRBV6-1; D might be TRBD1 or TRBD2, each matching 5 bases. Deletions cut 7 bases from V and 7 bases from J, with 17 bases between. From germline, CDR1 is MNHNS and CDR2 SASEGT. The CDR3 is made up of 13 amino acids. Here the CDR3 reads CASTVPGPSEQYF. The CDR3 DNA reads as TGTGCCAGCACCGTACCGGGACCGTCGGAGCAGTACTTC.

This chain connects TRBV7-8 to TRBJ2-7; D possibly uses TRBD1 or TRBD2 (5 bases each). The V gene's germline CDR1 is SGHVS and CDR2 FQNEAQ. V dropped 4 bases and J dropped 0 bases, with 16 bases sitting between them. The CDR3 runs 16 residues. The CDR3 nucleotides are TGTGCCAGCAGCTCCCAGATCCGGGGCAGCTCCTACGAGCAGTACTTC. It codes for CASSSQIRGSSYEQYF.

The genes are TRBV7-9 and TRBJ1-4, with 8 nucleotides matching TRBD1. The CDR3 runs 16 residues. The germline CDR1 and CDR2 sequences are SEHNR and FQNEAQ (reference sequence). Losses at the gene ends were 4 bases for V and 7 bases for J; bases not matched to a gene: 11. The CDR3 DNA sequence: TGTGCCAGCAGCTCTACCGAGGACAGGGAGAGTGAAAAACTGTTTTTT. Translated: CASSSTEDRESEKLFF.

This clonotype has ten or more counts. V and J are TRBV9 and TRBJ2-7, with TRBD2 matching 10 bases. The V and J ends lost 4 bases and 3 bases, in that order; junction bases with no gene match: 7. Germline CDR1 SGDLS, CDR2 YYNGEE. The CDR3 loop spans 15 amino acids. The DNA of the CDR3 is TGTGCCAGCAGCCCAAGACTAGCGGGCGTCTACGAGCAGTACTTC. Encoded protein: CASSPRLAGVYEQYF.

This clonotype appeared many times. The V and J genes are TRBV5-6 and TRBJ2-7; no definite D call. Between the trimmed V and J ends, which lost 0 bases and 5 bases, there was a span of 12 bases. Germline lookup yields CDR1 SGHDT and CDR2 YYEEEE. This CDR3 region has 14 residues. The CDR3 sequence is CASSLGLPPNEQYF. Here the CDR3 DNA reads TGTGCCAGCAGCTTGGGTCTTCCGCCTAACGAGCAGTACTTC.

This clonotype was counted at least ten times. The J gene is TRBJ2-7, the V gene TRBV27; D gene unclear. V was shortened by 6 bases and J by 2 bases, with 11 bases between the two germline ends. Germline-derived CDR1 and CDR2 are MNHEY and SMNVEV (reference sequence). The CDR3 length is 13 residues. The CDR3: CASRTGPPYEQYF. In DNA, the CDR3 is TGTGCCAGCAGAACCGGGCCACCCTACGAGCAGTACTTC.

The V and J genes are TRBV27 and TRBJ2-7, with TRBD1 matching over 10 bases. Germline assignment: CDR1 MNHEY and CDR2 SMNVEV (reference sequence). This CDR3 has 15 residues. Trimming at V came to 8 bases and at J to 2 bases, leaving 9 bases not matched to a gene. The CDR3 loop reads CASASRDRGAYEQYF. CDR3 DNA: TGTGCCAGCGCCTCCCGGGACAGGGGTGCCTACGAGCAGTACTTC.

This clonotype was detected a few times. V usage is TRBV4-1 and J usage is TRBJ2-7; unclear D gene. The length of the CDR3 is 13 residues. Trimming took off 2 bases at V and 2 bases at J, with 7 bases between the two ends. Germline values: CDR1 MGHRA, CDR2 YSYEKL. CDR3 sequence (DNA): TGCGCCAGCAGCCAACACTCAACCTACGAGCAGTACTTC. Translating it yields CASSQHSTYEQYF.

This clonotype was seen ten or more times. The V and J genes are TRBV7-9 and TRBJ1-1; D remains ambiguous. Germline-derived CDR1 and CDR2 are SEHNR and FQNEAQ (reference sequence). This CDR3 comprises 12 residues. The V end was cut by 3 bases, the J end by 7 bases, with 9 bases between. In DNA, the CDR3 is TGTGCCAGCAGCTTCAATCCGGATGAAGCTTTCTTT. Amino acids: CASSFNPDEAFF.

This clonotype was seen many times. This chain joins TRBV20-1 and TRBJ2-3; TRBD2 agrees at 11 bases. J was trimmed by 4 bases and V by 6 bases; bases with no gene match: 12. The CDR3 covers 16 residues. From germline, CDR1 is DFQATT and CDR2 SNEGSKA (reference sequence). CDR3 protein: CSAPRDIAGGPDTQYF. The DNA for the CDR3 is TGCAGTGCGCCGAGAGATATAGCGGGAGGGCCAGATACGCAGTATTTT.

This clonotype has ten or more counts. This chain connects TRBV6-2 or TRBV6-3 to TRBJ2-2; D gene uncertain. This CDR3 has 14 residues. V was trimmed by 0 bases and J by 2 bases, leaving 4 bases between them. CDR1 is MNHEY, CDR2 SVGEGT, per germline. As DNA, the CDR3 is TGTGCCAGCAGTTACTCGGGTAACACCGGGGAGCTGTTTTTT. The encoded protein is CASSYSGNTGELFF.

With respect to this clonotype: This may be a read error, as it is one base from a much larger clone. This chain uses TRBV7-9 with TRBJ2-1; D might be TRBD1 or TRBD2, each matching 5 bases. This CDR3 spans 16 amino acids. The V end lost 4 bases, the J end lost 0 bases, and 13 bases lay between the germline ends. From germline, CDR1 is SEHNR and CDR2 FQNEAQ (reference sequence). The chain's CDR3 is CASSSRGGPSYNEQFF. The CDR3 DNA follows: TGTGCCAGCAGCTCCCGGGGCGGTCCCTCCTACAATGAGCAGTTCTTC.

In its sample, this clonotype was seen a few times. CDR3 region: CASSRSGRGYNEQFF. CDR3 nucleotide sequence: TGTGCCAGCAGCCGGAGCGGGAGGGGATACAATGAGCAGTTCTTC. The V and J genes are TRBV13 and TRBJ2-1; 10 nucleotides line up with TRBD2. This CDR3 comprises 15 residues. Germline assignment: CDR1 PRHDT and CDR2 FYEKMQ (reference sequence). Trimming removed 5 bases from V and 4 bases from J; junction bases left unmatched: 5.

This clonotype appeared many times. The chain is built from TRBV12-3 or TRBV12-4 and TRBJ1-6; 9 bases fit TRBD1. The CDR3 loop spans 14 amino acids. V was clipped by 3 bases and J by 9 bases; unmatched bases: 3. The CDR3 protein is CASSFTQGASPLHF. CDR3 DNA: TGTGCCAGCAGTTTTACACAGGGGGCTTCACCCCTCCACTTT.

This clonotype was recorded many times. The rearrangement uses TRBV29-1 and TRBJ2-7, with 11 nucleotides matching TRBD2. The CDR3 has 13 amino acids. Unmatched junction bases numbered 4, after V lost 7 bases and J lost 2 bases. Looked up from germline, CDR1 is SQVTM and CDR2 is ANQGSEA. This chain's CDR3 is CSGVSGRAYEQYF. CDR3 DNA: TGCAGCGGGGTTAGCGGGAGGGCCTACGAGCAGTACTTC.

Ten or more counts support this clonotype. This chain uses TRBV27 with TRBJ1-2; 7 bases align to TRBD1. The V gene's germline CDR1 is MNHEY and CDR2 SMNVEV (reference sequence). The J segment lost 1 base and the V segment lost 3 bases, leaving 5 bases of the junction unmatched. The length of the CDR3 is 15 residues. The CDR3 sequence is CASSFRQGVNYGYTF. CDR3 bases: TGTGCCAGCAGTTTTCGGCAGGGGGTTAACTATGGCTACACCTTC.

This clonotype was seen repeatedly, ten times or more. One junction end disagrees with the germline gene, perhaps due to a read error. This chain uses TRBV11-2 with TRBJ2-1; D is perhaps TRBD1 (5 bases). The CDR3 spans 15 residues. The germline CDR1 and CDR2 sequences are SGHAT and FQNNGV. CDR3 residues: CASSQIPGFLTEEFF. In DNA form, the CDR3 reads TGTGCCAGCAGCCAAATTCCAGGGTTTTTGACTGAGGAGTTCTTC.

Turning to this clonotype: Since a much larger clone is just one base distant, this may be a read error. The chain is built from TRBV13 and TRBJ2-5; D call uncertain. V was trimmed by 5 bases and J by 0 bases, leaving 13 bases between them. CDR1 and CDR2 (germline): PRHDT, FYEKMQ (reference sequence). The CDR3 runs 15 residues. The CDR3 is CASSLPGQNQETQYF. Written as DNA, the CDR3 is TGTGCCAGCAGCCTACCTGGGCAGAACCAAGAGACCCAGTACTTC.

A remark on this clonotype: This may be a read error, as it is one base from a much larger clone. The chain combines TRBV30 with TRBJ1-1; possible D gene TRBD1, 5 bases. The CDR3 extends over 14 amino acids. Per germline, CDR1 GTSNPN and CDR2 SVGIG (reference sequence). The CDR3 coding sequence is TGTGTCTGGAGTGTAATGGGACTACCACCGGGAGCTTTCTTT. Amino acid sequence: CVWSVMGLPPGAFF. Looking up the rest from reference TRBV30 and TRBJ1-1 gives the full variable domain: SQTIHQWPATLVQPVGSPLSLECTVEGTSNPNLYWYRQAAGRGLQLLFYSVGIGQISSEVPQNLSASRPQDRQFILSSKKLLLSDSGFYLCVWSVMGLPPGAFFGQGTRLTVV.